This T cell receptor beta chain was found in a study of cytomegalovirus exposure and HLA in healthy donors. The study ran its PCR with 60 Vbeta and 13 Jbeta primers. Assay used: immunoSEQ multiplex PCR; TCRdb lists only in-frame clones, some missing. This table has approximately 200,000 clones, around 79% appearing once. J lost 3 bases, V lost 4 bases, and 6 bases had no gene match. The CDR3 sequence is 16 residues long. Germline V lookup: CDR1 SGDLS, CDR2 YYNGEE. The clonotype comes from a girl aged 10 to 17 in good health and CMV-seropositive. Sequencing input: PBMCs. The V call is TRBV9, the J call TRBJ2-7; TRBD2 agrees at 14 bases. CDR3 sequence reads: CASSPGTSGRRYEQYF. DNA of the CDR3: TGTGCCAGCAGCCCCGGGACTAGCGGGAGACGCTACGAGCAGTACTTC.